This T cell receptor (beta chain) was sequenced in a study of CD8+ T cells in alopecia areata. Study at large: Severity was scored as percentage of affected scalp area in treated patients. The study, taken as a whole, reports: TCR sharing was clearer in mice than between patients, perhaps partly owing to patient HLA diversity.

Germline loops: CDR1 SGHDT, CDR2 YYEEEE. The CDR3 totals 14 residues. V was trimmed by 1 base and J by 5 bases, leaving 12 bases between them. With respect to this clone: The target antigen is unknown.

The treatment here: oral pan-JAK inhibitor, 5-10 mg twice daily. Following extraction, RNA underwent reverse transcription to cDNA, which served as the sequencing template. The data were produced by immunoSEQ multiplex PCR, yet TCRdb's version contains in-frame clones alone and is incomplete. Of about 180,000 clones listed, approximately 53% were seen once; the top ten hold less than 14%. The material sequenced was CD8+ T cells sorted from blood, taken at week 24, from a patient treated with tofacitinib. The genes are TRBV5-6 and TRBJ2-5; TRBD2 might be the D (6 bases). The receptor's source is a human donor with alopecia areata. The CDR3 DNA reads TGTGCCAGCAGCTTGTCCGGGAGAGGGGAGACCCAGTACTTC. Its protein product is CASSLSGRGETQYF.